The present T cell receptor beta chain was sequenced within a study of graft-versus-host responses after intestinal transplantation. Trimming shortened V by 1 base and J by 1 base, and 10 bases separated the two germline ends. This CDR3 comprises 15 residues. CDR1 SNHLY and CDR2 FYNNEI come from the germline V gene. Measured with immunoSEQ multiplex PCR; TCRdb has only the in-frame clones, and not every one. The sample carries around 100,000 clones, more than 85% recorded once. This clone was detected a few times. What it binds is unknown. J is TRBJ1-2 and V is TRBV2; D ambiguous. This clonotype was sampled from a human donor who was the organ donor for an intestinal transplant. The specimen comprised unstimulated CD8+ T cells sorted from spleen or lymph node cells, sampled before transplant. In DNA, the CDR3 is TGTGCCAGCAGTGAAGTCCGCAGGATTAACTATGGCTACACCTTC. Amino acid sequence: CASSEVRRINYGYTF.